Shown below are 16 T cell receptor beta chains from a single sample sequenced in a study of shared clonotypes between healthy human individuals. Assay: immunoSEQ multiplex PCR; the TCRdb copy retains only in-frame clones and omits some. The profile covers around 2.1 million clones, with under 97% appearing a single time and approximately 0.13% taken by the ten largest. Sequenced: naive CD4+ T cells sorted from blood. Subset noted: CD45RA+ positively selected. The receptors originated from a man aged 18-30 years in good health.

This clone occurred a few times. The V and J genes are TRBV30 and TRBJ1-1, with D uncertain. Looked up from germline, CDR1 is GTSNPN and CDR2 is SVGIG (reference sequence). The CDR3 contains 13 residues. Trimming took off 2 bases at V and 2 bases at J, with 9 bases between the two ends. The CDR3 region is CAWSRRANTEAFF. The DNA of the CDR3 is TGTGCCTGGAGTCGGAGAGCTAACACTGAAGCTTTCTTT. Using reference TRBV30 and TRBJ1-1 for the parts outside the CDR3, the full variable domain is SQTIHQWPATLVQPVGSPLSLECTVEGTSNPNLYWYRQAAGRGLQLLFYSVGIGQISSEVPQNLSASRPQDRQFILSSKKLLLSDSGFYLCAWSRRANTEAFFGQGTRLTVV.

This chain connects TRBV6-6 to TRBJ2-7; tentative D call: TRBD2 (6 bases). The germline V gene has CDR1 MNHNY and CDR2 SVGAGI (reference sequence). V lost 0 bases and J lost 1, with 10 bases in between. This CDR3 contains 15 residues. The CDR3, as DNA: TGTGCCAGCAGTTACTCGAGCGGGCAGTCCTACGAGCAGTACTTC. Amino acids: CASSYSSGQSYEQYF.

The chain uses TRBV5-1 and TRBJ1-4; D call uncertain. The CDR3 loop spans 12 amino acids. The germline V gene encodes CDR1 SGHRS and CDR2 YFSETQ. V shed 5 bases and J shed 7 bases, with 9 bases lying between them. Here the CDR3 reads CASRVNSEKLFF. The CDR3 nucleotides are TGCGCCAGCAGAGTGAATTCTGAAAAACTGTTTTTT.

V and J are TRBV9 and TRBJ2-3; 12 positions agree with TRBD2. Germline V CDR1 and CDR2: SGDLS, YYNGEE. V shed 2 bases and J 5 bases; nucleotides not matched to a gene: 6. The CDR3 extends over 16 amino acids. The CDR3 bases are TGTGCCAGCAGCGTCCTAGCGGGAGGGCGTATAGATACGCAGTATTTT. This translates into CASSVLAGGRIDTQYF.

J is TRBJ2-1 and V is TRBV10-1, with TRBD2 matching 10 bases. This CDR3 is 13 amino acids long. Unmatched junction bases numbered 3, after V lost 0 bases and J lost 13 bases. Per germline, CDR1 WNHNN and CDR2 SYGVQD (reference sequence). CDR3 sequence (DNA): TGCGCCAGCAGTGAGTCAGCGGGGGGGCTTCAGTTCTTC. The encoded protein is CASSESAGGLQFF.

J is TRBJ2-1 and V is TRBV6-5, with D perhaps matching TRBD1 (6 bases). The V gene's germline CDR1 is MNHEY and CDR2 SVGAGI. This CDR3 is built from 14 residues. V lost 5 bases and J lost 6, with 14 bases in between. Written as DNA, the CDR3 is TGTGCCAGCAGTATGCCCGACAGGCCCAATGAGCAGTTCTTC. Amino acid sequence: CASSMPDRPNEQFF.

This clone was seen once. The rearrangement joins TRBV28 to TRBJ2-1; tentative D call: TRBD2 (6 bases). The CDR3 loop spans 14 amino acids. The V end was cut by 6 bases, the J end by 7 bases, with 16 bases between. Germline V gene lookup returns CDR1 MDHEN and CDR2 SYDVKM. The CDR3 DNA follows: TGTGCCAGCAGGGATAGCGGCTCGAAAAATGAGCAGTTCTTC. Protein sequence: CASRDSGSKNEQFF.

The chain carries TRBV18 and TRBJ2-5, with a tentative D call TRBD1 (6 bases). The V end lost 4 bases, the J end lost 4 bases, and 10 bases lay between the germline ends. CDR3 length: 13 residues. Germline V gives CDR1 KGHSH, CDR2 LQKENI. The CDR3 region is CASSRDNGETQYF. Here the CDR3 DNA reads TGTGCCAGCTCACGGGACAATGGAGAGACCCAGTACTTC.

This chain uses TRBV6-5 with TRBJ1-2; D possibly corresponds to TRBD1 (5 bases). The CDR3 has 16 residues. Germline CDR1 reads MNHEY; CDR2 reads SVGAGI. Trimming stripped 4 bases from V and 2 bases from J, with 17 bases between. The CDR3 protein is CASSWGTGSENYGYTF. In nucleotides, the CDR3 is TGTGCCAGCAGTTGGGGGACGGGGTCCGAAAACTATGGCTACACCTTC.

The J gene is TRBJ2-2, the V gene TRBV5-8, with unresolved D. Trimming took off 4 bases at V and 0 bases at J, with 4 bases between the two ends. CDR3 size: 13 residues. Germline V gives CDR1 SGHTS, CDR2 YDEGEE. Here the CDR3 reads CASSSTNTGELFF. DNA for the CDR3: TGTGCCAGCAGCAGCACGAACACCGGGGAGCTGTTTTTT.

The rearrangement links TRBV20-1 to TRBJ2-7; D assignment may be TRBD1 or TRBD2 (5 bases each). With 5 bases removed from V and 4 bases from J, the gap between germline ends came to 9 bases. Per germline, CDR1 DFQATT and CDR2 SNEGSKA (reference sequence). The CDR3 is 11 amino acids. This CDR3 is CSAWGPYEQYF. CDR3 bases: TGCAGTGCTTGGGGACCGTACGAGCAGTACTTC.

The chain combines TRBV2 with TRBJ1-2; no reliable D call. The CDR3 is made up of 14 amino acids. Per the germline V gene, CDR1 is SNHLY and CDR2 is FYNNEI. V lost 1 base, J lost 3 bases, and 9 bases lay in between. DNA for the CDR3: TGTGCCAGCAGTGAAGGTGGCAGCTACTATGGCTACACCTTC. Translated: CASSEGGSYYGYTF. The entire variable domain, with the rest obtained from reference TRBV2 and TRBJ1-2, is as follows: EPEVTQTPSHQVTQMGQEVILRCVPISNHLYFYWYRQILGQKVEFLVSFYNNEISEKSEIFDDQFSVERPDGSNFTLKIRSTKLEDSAMYFCASSEGGSYYGYTFGSGTRLTVV.

V usage is TRBV5-1 and J usage is TRBJ2-3, with 9 positions matching TRBD2. Germline loops: CDR1 SGHRS, CDR2 YFSETQ. Trimming cost V 0 bases and J 6 bases; bases outside gene matches: 8. The CDR3 covers 16 residues. The CDR3: CASSLGGAGGLDTQYF. The CDR3 DNA is TGCGCCAGCAGCTTGGGAGGAGCGGGGGGCCTGGATACGCAGTATTTT.

The chain employs TRBV6-1 and TRBJ1-6; D is perhaps TRBD1 (6 bases). This CDR3 contains 15 residues. The V end lost 6 bases, the J end lost 7 bases, and 16 bases lay between the germline ends. Germline lookup yields CDR1 MNHNS and CDR2 SASEGT. The CDR3 region is CASSELQGLNSPLHF. CDR3 DNA: TGTGCCAGCAGCGAGCTTCAGGGGCTGAATTCACCCCTCCACTTT.

The chain has TRBV12-5 and TRBJ2-3; D gene unclear. Per germline, CDR1 LGHNT and CDR2 FRNRAP. The CDR3 spans 12 residues. V dropped 7 bases and J dropped 2 bases, with 7 bases sitting between them. CDR3 bases: TGTGCTAGTGCGCCCCCCACAGATACGCAGTATTTT. Translated, it gives CASAPPTDTQYF.

This clone appeared a single time. The V and J genes are TRBV6-5 and TRBJ2-7; D gene ambiguous. The CDR3 length is 13 residues. V lost 8 bases and J lost 3, with 14 bases in between. Germline values: CDR1 MNHEY, CDR2 SVGAGI. The CDR3 loop is CASRKGRGYEQYF. As DNA, the CDR3 is TGTGCCAGCCGGAAGGGTAGAGGCTACGAGCAGTACTTC.